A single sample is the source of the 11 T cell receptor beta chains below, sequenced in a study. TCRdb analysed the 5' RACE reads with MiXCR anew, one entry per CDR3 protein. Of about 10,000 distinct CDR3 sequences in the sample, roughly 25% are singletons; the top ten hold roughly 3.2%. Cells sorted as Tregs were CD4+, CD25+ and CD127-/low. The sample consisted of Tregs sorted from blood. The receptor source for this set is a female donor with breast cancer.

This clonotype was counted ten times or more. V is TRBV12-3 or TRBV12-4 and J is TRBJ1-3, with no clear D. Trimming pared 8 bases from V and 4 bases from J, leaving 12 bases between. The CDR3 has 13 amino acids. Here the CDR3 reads CASRLGGGNTIYF. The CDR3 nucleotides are TGTGCCAGCCGCTTGGGTGGGGGAAACACCATATATTTT.

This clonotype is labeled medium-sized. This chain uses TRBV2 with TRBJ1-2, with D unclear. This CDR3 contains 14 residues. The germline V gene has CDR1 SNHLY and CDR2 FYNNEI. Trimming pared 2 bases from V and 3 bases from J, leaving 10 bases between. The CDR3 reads CASSEREAHYGYTF. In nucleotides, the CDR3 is TGTGCCAGCAGTGAACGCGAGGCCCACTATGGCTACACCTTC.

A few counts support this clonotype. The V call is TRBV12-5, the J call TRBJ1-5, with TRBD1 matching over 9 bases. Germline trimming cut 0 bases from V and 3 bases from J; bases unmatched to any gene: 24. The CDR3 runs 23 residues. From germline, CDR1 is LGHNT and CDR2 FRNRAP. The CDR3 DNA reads TGTGCTAGTGGTTTGGTACCTGTCGCCGCTCTGAGGACAGGGGAATCTTTCAATCAGCCCCAGCATTTT. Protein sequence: CASGLVPVAALRTGESFNQPQHF. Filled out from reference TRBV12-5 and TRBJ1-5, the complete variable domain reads DARVTQTPRHKVTEMGQEVTMRCQPILGHNTVFWYRQTMMQGLELLAYFRNRAPLDDSGMPKDRFSAEMPDATLATLKIQPSEPRDSAVYFCASGLVPVAALRTGESFNQPQHFGDGTRLSIL.

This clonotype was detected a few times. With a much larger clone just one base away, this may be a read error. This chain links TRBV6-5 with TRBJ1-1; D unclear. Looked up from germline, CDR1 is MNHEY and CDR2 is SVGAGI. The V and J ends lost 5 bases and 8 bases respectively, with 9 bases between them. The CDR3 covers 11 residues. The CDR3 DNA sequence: TGTGCCAGCAGTGACCGGAGAGAAGCTTTCTTT. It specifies CASSDRREAFF.

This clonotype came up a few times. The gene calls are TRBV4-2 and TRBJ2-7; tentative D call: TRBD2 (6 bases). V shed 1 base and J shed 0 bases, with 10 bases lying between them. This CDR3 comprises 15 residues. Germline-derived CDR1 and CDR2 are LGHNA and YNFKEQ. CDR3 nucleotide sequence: TGTGCCAGCAGCCAAGGGGCACTAGCCTCCTACGAGCAGTACTTC. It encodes CASSQGALASYEQYF.

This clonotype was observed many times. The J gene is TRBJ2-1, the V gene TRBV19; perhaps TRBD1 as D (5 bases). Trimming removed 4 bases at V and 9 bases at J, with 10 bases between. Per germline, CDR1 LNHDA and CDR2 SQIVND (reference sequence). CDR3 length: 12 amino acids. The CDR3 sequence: CASSSRGSEQFF. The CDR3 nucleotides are TGTGCCAGTAGTAGTAGGGGCAGTGAGCAGTTCTTC.

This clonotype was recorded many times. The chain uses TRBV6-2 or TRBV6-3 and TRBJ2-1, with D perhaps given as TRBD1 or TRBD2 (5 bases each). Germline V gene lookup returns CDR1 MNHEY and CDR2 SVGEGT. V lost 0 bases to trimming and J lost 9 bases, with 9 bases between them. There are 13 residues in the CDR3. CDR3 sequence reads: CASSYSGVGEQFF. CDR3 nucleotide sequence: TGTGCCAGCAGTTACTCGGGGGTCGGTGAGCAGTTCTTC.

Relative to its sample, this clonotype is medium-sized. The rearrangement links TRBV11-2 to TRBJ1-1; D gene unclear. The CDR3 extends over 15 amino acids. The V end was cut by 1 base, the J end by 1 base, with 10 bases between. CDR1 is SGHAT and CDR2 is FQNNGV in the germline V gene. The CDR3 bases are TGTGCCAGCAGCTTAGTCGCACGGCCGAACACTGAAGCTTTCTTT. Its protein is CASSLVARPNTEAFF.

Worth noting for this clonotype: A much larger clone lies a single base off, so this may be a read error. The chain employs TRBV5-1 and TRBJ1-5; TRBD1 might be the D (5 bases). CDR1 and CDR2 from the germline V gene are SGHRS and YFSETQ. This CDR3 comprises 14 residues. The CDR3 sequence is CASSLGGSRQPRHF. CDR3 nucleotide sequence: TGCGCCAGCAGCTTGGGGGGGTCGCGACAGCCCCGGCATTTT.

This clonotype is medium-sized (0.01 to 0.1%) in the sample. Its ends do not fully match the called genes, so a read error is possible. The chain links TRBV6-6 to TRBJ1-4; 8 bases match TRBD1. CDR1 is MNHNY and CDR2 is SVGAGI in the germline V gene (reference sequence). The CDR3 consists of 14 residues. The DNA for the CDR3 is TGTGCCAGCAGCCACCGGGACAGGAATGTAAAACTGTTTTTT. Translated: CASSHRDRNVKLFF.

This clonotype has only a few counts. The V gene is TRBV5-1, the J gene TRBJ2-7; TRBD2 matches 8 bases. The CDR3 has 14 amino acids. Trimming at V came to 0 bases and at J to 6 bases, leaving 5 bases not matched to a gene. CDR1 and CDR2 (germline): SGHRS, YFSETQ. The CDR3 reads CASSLGAGGSEQYF. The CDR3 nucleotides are TGCGCCAGCAGCTTGGGGGCGGGAGGCTCCGAGCAGTACTTC.